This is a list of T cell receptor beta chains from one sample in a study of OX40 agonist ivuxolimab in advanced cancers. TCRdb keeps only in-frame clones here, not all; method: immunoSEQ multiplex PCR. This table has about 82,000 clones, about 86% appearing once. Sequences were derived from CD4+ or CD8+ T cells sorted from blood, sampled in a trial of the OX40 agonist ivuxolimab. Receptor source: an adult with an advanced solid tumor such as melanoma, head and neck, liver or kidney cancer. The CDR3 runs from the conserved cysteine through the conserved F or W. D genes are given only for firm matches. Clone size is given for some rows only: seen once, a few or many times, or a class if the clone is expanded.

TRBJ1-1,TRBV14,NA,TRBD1,TGTGCCAGCAGCCAACCCCGGACAGGGGTTCGCGAAGCTTTCTTT,CASSQPRTGVREAFF
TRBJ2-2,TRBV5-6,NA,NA,TGTGCCAGCAGCTTGAGGGACACCGGGGAGCTGTTTTTT,CASSLRDTGELFF
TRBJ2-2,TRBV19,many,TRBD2,TGTGCCAGTAGTATTATGGCGGGAGGGCCCGGGGAGCTGTTTTTT,CASSIMAGGPGELFF
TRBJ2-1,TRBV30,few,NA,TGTGCCTGGAGTGTAAGGACCCTGGGGTTTGAGCAGTTCTTC,CAWSVRTLGFEQFF
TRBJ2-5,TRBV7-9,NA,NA,TGTGCCAGCAGCCCGGAGAAGCGGAGATACCAAGAGACCCAGTACTTC,CASSPEKRRYQETQYF
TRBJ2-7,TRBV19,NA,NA,TGTGCCAGTAGTATAGATACAGGATCCTACGAGCAGTACTTC,CASSIDTGSYEQYF
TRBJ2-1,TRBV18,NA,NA,TGTGCCAGCTCACCACCGGGGGTGAATGAGCAGTTCTTC,CASSPPGVNEQFF
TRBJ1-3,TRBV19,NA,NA,TGTGCCAGTACCAATGGGGTTTTCACTGGAAACACCATATATTTT,CASTNGVFTGNTIYF
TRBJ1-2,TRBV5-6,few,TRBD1,TGTGCCAGCAGCTTTTACAGGGGGGAAACCTTC,CASSFYRGETF
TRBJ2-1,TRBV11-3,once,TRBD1,TGTGCCAGCAGCTTAGGTGGGACAGGGGGCTTGGATGAGCAGTTCTTC,CASSLGGTGGLDEQFF
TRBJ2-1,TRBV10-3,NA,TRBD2,TGTGCCACTCGCCCCGGGACTAGCGACAACAATGAGCAGTTCTTC,CATRPGTSDNNEQFF
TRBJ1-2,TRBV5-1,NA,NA,TGCGCCAGCAGCCTGGACAGACACTATGGCTACACCTTC,CASSLDRHYGYTF
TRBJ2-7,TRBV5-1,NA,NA,TGCGCCAGCAGCTTGGGGAAGTGGGAGATTATCTACGAGCAGTACTTC,CASSLGKWEIIYEQYF
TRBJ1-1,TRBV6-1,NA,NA,TGTGCCAGCAGTGTGAACACTGAAGCTTTCTTT,CASSVNTEAFF
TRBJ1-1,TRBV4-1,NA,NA,TGCGCCAGCAGCCGGAAGGGCGGCACTGAAGCTTTCTTT,CASSRKGGTEAFF
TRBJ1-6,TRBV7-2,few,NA,TGTGCCAGCAAAAATGCCGGGACAAGTCGTAATTCACCCCTCCACTTT,CASKNAGTSRNSPLHF
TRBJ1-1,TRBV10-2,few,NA,TGCGCCAGCAACCCAGGGCCGAACACTGAAGCTTTCTTT,CASNPGPNTEAFF
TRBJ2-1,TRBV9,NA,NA,TGTGCCAGCAGCGTAGGGAGGTTAGGGGACCCCCAGTTCTTC,CASSVGRLGDPQFF
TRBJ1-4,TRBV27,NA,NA,TGTGCCAGCAGTTCCCTCCCGACAGGACCGGTGGGAAAACTGTTTTTT,CASSSLPTGPVGKLFF
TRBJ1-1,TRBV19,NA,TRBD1,TGTGCCAGTAGGGACGACAGGGCTGCTGAAGCTTTCTTT,CASRDDRAAEAFF
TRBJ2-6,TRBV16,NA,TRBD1,TGTGCCAGCAGCCGGGACAGGGGACGCAGAAGCTCTGGGGCCAACGTCCTGACTTTC,CASSRDRGRRSSGANVLTF
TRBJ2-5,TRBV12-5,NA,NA,TGTGCTAGTGCCCAGGGAACAGCCAGGTCACAAGAGACCCAGTACTTC,CASAQGTARSQETQYF
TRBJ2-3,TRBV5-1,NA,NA,TGCGCCAGCAGCTTGGATGGTTTCGGGGGCGCAGATACGCAGTATTTT,CASSLDGFGGADTQYF
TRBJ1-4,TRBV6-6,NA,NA,TGTGCCAGCAGAGGTAATGAAAAACTGTTTTTT,CASRGNEKLFF
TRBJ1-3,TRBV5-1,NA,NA,TGCGCCAGCAGCTTGGCGGGACCGACCTCTGGAAACACCATATATTTT,CASSLAGPTSGNTIYF
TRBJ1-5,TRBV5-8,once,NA,TGTGCCAGCAGCTTTTCAGCTTCCAATCAGCCCCAGCATTTT,CASSFSASNQPQHF
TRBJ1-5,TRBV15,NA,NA,TGTGCCACCAGCAAGGGCAATCAGCCCCAGCATTTT,CATSKGNQPQHF
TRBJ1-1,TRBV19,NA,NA,TGTGCCAGTAGTATCTATTTAGGTTACACTGAAGCTTTCTTT,CASSIYLGYTEAFF
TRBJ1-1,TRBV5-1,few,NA,TGCGCCAGCAGCTTGGGGCAGGTCCGTATGAACACTGAAGCTTTCTTT,CASSLGQVRMNTEAFF
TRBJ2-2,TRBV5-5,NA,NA,TGTGCCAGCAGCTTGGAACTCCTAACCGGGGAGCTGTTTTTT,CASSLELLTGELFF
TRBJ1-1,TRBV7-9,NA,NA,TGTGCCAGCAGCTTAAGGGGGTCTCACACTGAAGCTTTCTTT,CASSLRGSHTEAFF
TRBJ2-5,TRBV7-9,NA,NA,TGTGCCAGCAGCTTAAAAGAGACCCAGTACTTC,CASSLKETQYF
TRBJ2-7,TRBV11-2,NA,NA,TGTGCCAGCAGGCGTAGCCGGGACCCTTACTACGAGCAGTACTTC,CASRRSRDPYYEQYF
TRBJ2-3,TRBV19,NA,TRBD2,TGTGCCAGTAGTCCGAGGGGCGGGAGGACGAGCACAGATACGCAGTATTTT,CASSPRGGRTSTDTQYF
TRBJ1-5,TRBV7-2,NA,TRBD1,TGTGCCAGCAGCTTTGGACAGGGAGGTAGGCCCCAGCATTTT,CASSFGQGGRPQHF
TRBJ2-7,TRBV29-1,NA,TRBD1,TGCAGCGTGGAACAGGGGGCGAGTAGGGAGCAGTACTTC,CSVEQGASREQYF
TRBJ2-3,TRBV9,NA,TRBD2,TGTGCCAGCAGCCCACATTTAGCGGGGGGGCGAGATACGCAGTATTTT,CASSPHLAGGRDTQYF
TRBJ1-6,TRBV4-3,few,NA,TGCGCCAGCAGCCAAGATACAGGAGGTAGACCCCTCCACTTT,CASSQDTGGRPLHF
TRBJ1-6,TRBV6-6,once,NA,TGTGCCAGCAGTTATGAGGGGATTGAGGCCCTCCACTTT,CASSYEGIEALHF
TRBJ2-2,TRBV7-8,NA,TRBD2,TGTGCCAGCAGCTTAGGAGTAGCGGGAGGGCGGACCGGGGAGCTGTTTTTT,CASSLGVAGGRTGELFF
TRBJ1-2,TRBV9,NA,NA,TGTGCCAGCAGCGTAGCCCCGAATTCGACACGGTATGGCTACACCTTC,CASSVAPNSTRYGYTF
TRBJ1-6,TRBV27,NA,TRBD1,TGTGCCAGCAGTCGACAGGGCCATAATTCACCCCTCCACTTT,CASSRQGHNSPLHF